The 27 T cell receptor beta chains in this list originate from one sample, sequenced in a study of shared clonotypes between healthy human individuals. Assay: immunoSEQ multiplex PCR; the TCRdb copy retains only in-frame clones and omits some. The data show around 690,000 clones, about 90% seen once. The source material was memory CD8+ T cells from PBMCs. Subset denoted: CD45RO+ cells pooled with CCR7-negative TemRA cells. These receptors were taken from a man in his late teens or twenties in good health. Some clones in this sample may be carry-over from other donors' samples.

The chain is built from TRBV11-2 and TRBJ1-2; D is uncertain. The CDR3 covers 12 residues. Germline lookup yields CDR1 SGHAT and CDR2 FQNNGV. Trimming shortened V by 5 bases and J by 2 bases, and 6 bases separated the two germline ends. CDR3 DNA sequence: TGTGCCAGCAGCACGGCGAACTATGGCTACACCTTC. Translating gives CASSTANYGYTF.

The rearrangement joins TRBV4-1 to TRBJ1-1, with 8 bases aligning to TRBD1. This CDR3 comprises 18 residues. The V segment lost 6 bases and the J segment 1 base; nucleotides outside the gene matches: 16. Per germline, CDR1 MGHRA and CDR2 YSYEKL. CDR3 in DNA: TGCGCCAGCAGGAAGATTGGGGGGGGACAGGAAGGGAACACTGAAGCTTTCTTT. This translates into CASRKIGGGQEGNTEAFF.

With regard to this clone: Other nucleotide sequences in the sample specify the same CDR3. The rearrangement links TRBV4-1 to TRBJ2-7; 12 bases align to TRBD1. The CDR3 sequence is 15 residues long. Germline V gene data show CDR1 as MGHRA and CDR2 as YSYEKL. Trimming removed 3 bases from V and 3 bases from J; junction bases left unmatched: 3. Written as DNA, the CDR3 is TGCGCCAGCAGCCAGGGACAGGGGGCGTTCTACGAGCAGTACTTC. Amino acids: CASSQGQGAFYEQYF.

The J gene is TRBJ1-3, the V gene TRBV5-5; D remains unclear. This CDR3 region has 16 residues. The V gene lost 2 bases and the J gene lost 0 bases, with 12 bases spanning the gap. Germline CDR1 is SGHKS and CDR2 is YYEKEE (reference sequence). CDR3 amino acids: CASSLGSGYSGNTIYF. DNA for the CDR3: TGTGCCAGCAGCTTAGGGAGCGGGTACTCTGGAAACACCATATATTTT.

The chain carries TRBV6-1 and TRBJ1-5, with D possibly matching TRBD1 (5 bases). Per the germline V gene, CDR1 is MNHNS and CDR2 is SASEGT. CDR3 length: 15 residues. Trimming left V 6 bases short and J 4 bases short, with 16 bases between. This CDR3 reads CASRDQGFRNQPQHF. CDR3 DNA: TGTGCCAGCAGGGATCAGGGTTTCAGGAATCAGCCCCAGCATTTT.

This clone was seen many times. The rearrangement links TRBV11-2 to TRBJ2-7; D remains ambiguous. CDR1 SGHAT and CDR2 FQNNGV come from the germline V gene. With 6 bases removed from V and 6 bases from J, the gap between germline ends came to 12 bases. This CDR3 region has 12 residues. The CDR3 nucleotides are TGTGCCAGCAGGGATCCCCCTCTCGAGCAGTACTTC. Its protein product is CASRDPPLEQYF. Full variable domain (missing parts from reference TRBV11-2 and TRBJ2-7): EAGVAQSPRYKIIEKRQSVAFWCNPISGHATLYWYQQILGQGPKLLIQFQNNGVVDDSQLPKDRFSAERLKGVDSTLKIQPAKLEDSAVYLCASRDPPLEQYFGPGTRLTVT.

J is TRBJ2-3 and V is TRBV6-1; TRBD2 matches at 12 bases. Germline V gives CDR1 MNHNS, CDR2 SASEGT. The CDR3 is 18 amino acids. Losses at the gene ends were 1 base for V and 2 bases for J; bases not matched to a gene: 7. The chain's CDR3 is CASSEGLAGDLITDTQYF. For the CDR3, the DNA is TGTGCCAGCAGTGAAGGACTAGCGGGGGACCTTATCACAGATACGCAGTATTTT.

This clone appeared a single time. V gene TRBV7-9 combines with J gene TRBJ1-5; possibly TRBD1 for D (5 bases). V was trimmed by 5 bases and J by 5 bases, leaving 13 bases between them. The length of the CDR3 is 14 residues. CDR1 is SEHNR and CDR2 is FQNEAQ in the germline V gene (reference sequence). CDR3 amino acids: CASSPVGRDQPQHF. The CDR3 DNA sequence: TGTGCCAGCAGCCCCGTTGGCAGGGATCAGCCCCAGCATTTT.

This clone was detected once. Other DNA sequences of this sample code for an identical CDR3. This chain links TRBV27 with TRBJ2-1; weak D call: TRBD2 (6 bases). The CDR3 spans 15 residues. The V end lost 4 bases, the J end lost 4 bases, and 14 bases lay between the germline ends. CDR1 is MNHEY, CDR2 SMNVEV, per germline (reference sequence). CDR3 DNA sequence: TGTGCCAGCAGTTCCCTTGCGGGGTTATACAATGAGCAGTTCTTC. It specifies CASSSLAGLYNEQFF.

V and J are TRBV28 and TRBJ2-7; 7 positions agree with TRBD1. Germline trimming cut 3 bases from V and 5 bases from J; bases unmatched to any gene: 7. Germline V CDR1 and CDR2: MDHEN, SYDVKM. The CDR3 is 14 amino acids. CDR3 nucleotide sequence: TGTGCCAGCAGTTTTGTACAGGGGCAGAACGAGCAGTACTTC. This sequence encodes CASSFVQGQNEQYF. The variable domain in full, with the rest retrieved from reference TRBV28 and TRBJ2-7, is DVKVTQSSRYLVKRTGEKVFLECVQDMDHENMFWYRQDPGLGLRLIYFSYDVKMKEKGDIPEGYSVSREKKERFSLILESASTNQTSMYLCASSFVQGQNEQYFGPGTRLTVT.

The chain joins TRBV4-3 to TRBJ2-3; 8 bases line up with TRBD1. The J segment lost 5 bases and the V segment lost 0 bases, leaving 4 bases of the junction unmatched. Germline V gene data show CDR1 as LGHNA and CDR2 as YSLEER. CDR3 length: 15 residues. This CDR3 reads CASSQDGQGEDTQYF. Here the CDR3 DNA reads TGCGCCAGCAGCCAAGACGGACAGGGTGAAGATACGCAGTATTTT.

This clone was seen at least ten times. The gene calls are TRBV19 and TRBJ2-7; D may match TRBD1 or TRBD2 (5 bases each). Germline loops: CDR1 LNHDA, CDR2 SQIVND (reference sequence). Deletions cut 4 bases from V and 4 bases from J, with 20 bases between. This CDR3 is 16 amino acids long. The CDR3 nucleotides are TGTGCCAGTAGTAGGGACGACCACCTCGCTATATACGAGCAGTACTTC. Translated: CASSRDDHLAIYEQYF.

The rearrangement uses TRBV29-1 and TRBJ2-3; 12 bases agree with TRBD2. Trimming at V came to 1 base and at J to 2 bases, leaving 1 base not matched to a gene. CDR3 length: 15 amino acids. The germline CDR1 and CDR2 sequences are SQVTM and ANQGSEA. In DNA, the CDR3 is TGCAGCGTTGAAGGGACTAGCGGGGACACAGATACGCAGTATTTT. Translated, it gives CSVEGTSGDTDTQYF.

V and J are TRBV27 and TRBJ2-1; TRBD2 aligns across 8 bases. Looked up from germline, CDR1 is MNHEY and CDR2 is SMNVEV (reference sequence). V shed 6 bases and J 6 bases; nucleotides not matched to a gene: 4. The CDR3 is 13 residues long. In DNA form, the CDR3 reads TGTGCCAGCAGCACTAGCGGTCTCAATGAGCAGTTCTTC. Translated: CASSTSGLNEQFF.

This clone was seen many times. The V and J genes are TRBV30 and TRBJ1-1; D gene uncertain. V was shortened by 2 bases and J by 1 base, with 11 bases between the two germline ends. This CDR3 region has 14 residues. Germline loops: CDR1 GTSNPN, CDR2 SVGIG (reference sequence). The CDR3 DNA reads as TGTGCCTGGAGTACGGGCATCGGGAACACTGAAGCTTTCTTT. Amino acids: CAWSTGIGNTEAFF.

This rearrangement joins TRBV7-9 to TRBJ1-5; maybe TRBD1 (5 bases). The CDR3 spans 15 residues. CDR1 SEHNR and CDR2 FQNEAQ come from the germline V gene (reference sequence). V was clipped by 5 bases and J by 3 bases, with 14 bases between them. The CDR3 DNA reads as TGTGCCAGCAGCCCCCCCGGGGCGCCCAATCAGCCCCAGCATTTT. Translated: CASSPPGAPNQPQHF.

This clone was observed a single time. The CDR3 DNA sequence: TGTGCCAGTAGTATAGGGGAAGGTAACTATGGCTACACCTTC. As protein: CASSIGEGNYGYTF. This chain uses TRBV19 with TRBJ1-2, with D unresolved. Deletions cut 1 base from V and 1 base from J, with 7 bases between. This CDR3 is 14 amino acids long. The V gene's germline CDR1 is LNHDA and CDR2 SQIVND (reference sequence).

V gene TRBV15 combines with J gene TRBJ2-1; D possibly corresponds to TRBD1 (5 bases). There are 13 residues in the CDR3. Looked up from germline, CDR1 is LNHNV and CDR2 is YYDKDF (reference sequence). V was pared by 4 bases and J by 3 bases, with 7 bases between. The CDR3 reads CATSTDSYNEQFF. The CDR3 DNA reads as TGTGCCACCAGCACCGACAGCTACAATGAGCAGTTCTTC.

The V and J genes are TRBV4-2 and TRBJ1-1; D may be TRBD1 (5 bases). The CDR3 is 15 amino acids. From germline, CDR1 is LGHNA and CDR2 YNFKEQ. The ends were cut back, 3 bases at V and 1 base at J, with 12 bases in the middle. Here the CDR3 DNA reads TGTGCCAGCAGCCACGGCAGGGATGGGAACACTGAAGCTTTCTTT. It codes for CASSHGRDGNTEAFF.

The V call is TRBV2, the J call TRBJ2-1; no clear D. The CDR3 length is 10 residues. The V end was cut by 7 bases, the J end by 2 bases, with 0 bases between. Germline CDR1 is SNHLY and CDR2 is FYNNEI. CDR3 sequence reads: CASTYNEQFF. The CDR3 DNA sequence: TGTGCCAGCACCTACAATGAGCAGTTCTTC.

The chain carries TRBV2 and TRBJ1-1; D possibly corresponds to TRBD1 (5 bases). The CDR3 loop spans 14 amino acids. Trimming pared 8 bases from V and 0 bases from J, leaving 13 bases between. Per germline, CDR1 SNHLY and CDR2 FYNNEI. The CDR3 DNA sequence: TGTGCCAGCCTGGGGGGGACGGTGAACACTGAAGCTTTCTTT. Translating gives CASLGGTVNTEAFF.

The chain combines TRBV6-4 with TRBJ2-3, with TRBD2 matching over 10 bases. Germline loops: CDR1 MRHNA, CDR2 SNTAGT. After removal of 6 bases from V and 3 bases from J, the junction contained 3 bases not matched to a gene. The CDR3 is 14 amino acids. The CDR3 loop is CASSQTSGTDTQYF. The CDR3 bases are TGTGCCAGCAGCCAGACTAGCGGGACAGATACGCAGTATTTT.

V usage is TRBV27 and J usage is TRBJ2-7, with a weak D call TRBD1 (5 bases). The CDR3 spans 14 residues. V lost 3 bases and J 0 bases, leaving 9 bases between the germline ends. CDR1 MNHEY and CDR2 SMNVEV come from the germline V gene (reference sequence). CDR3 sequence (DNA): TGTGCCAGCAGTTTCCAGGGCTTCTCCTACGAGCAGTACTTC. Translated, it gives CASSFQGFSYEQYF.

This chain uses TRBV19 with TRBJ2-7; D is unresolved. This CDR3 contains 13 residues. V was cut by 5 bases and J by 5 bases, with 13 bases left in between. The germline V gene has CDR1 LNHDA and CDR2 SQIVND (reference sequence). In DNA, the CDR3 is TGTGCCAGTAGTTGGGATCTTTTCGACGAGCAGTACTTC. This codes for CASSWDLFDEQYF.

V is TRBV5-1 and J is TRBJ2-7; D is ambiguous. Germline lookup yields CDR1 SGHRS and CDR2 YFSETQ. The CDR3 sequence is 15 residues long. The V and J ends lost 0 bases and 2 bases respectively, with 12 bases between them. The CDR3 here is CASSLVSGDTYEQYF. CDR3 in DNA: TGCGCCAGCAGCTTGGTTTCAGGCGACACCTACGAGCAGTACTTC.

The chain joins TRBV2 to TRBJ2-3; no definite D call. Trimming removed 5 bases at V and 2 bases at J, with 32 bases between. The CDR3 totals 21 residues. CDR1 and CDR2 (germline): SNHLY, FYNNEI. CDR3 in DNA: TGTGCCAGCAGTACACTAAATGGGAAAGTGCCTAACCAACCCCTCACAGATACGCAGTATTTT. Translation: CASSTLNGKVPNQPLTDTQYF.

The genes are TRBV5-8 and TRBJ2-7; 13 bases line up with TRBD2. The ends lost 4 bases at V and 5 bases at J; junction bases unmatched: 6. The CDR3 has 15 amino acids. Germline CDR1 reads SGHTS; CDR2 reads YDEGEE. CDR3 coding DNA: TGTGCCAGCAGCAGACTAGCGGGAGGCGCCCACGAGCAGTACTTC. Its protein product is CASSRLAGGAHEQYF.